These T cell receptor beta chains were read from a single sample in a study of blood T cell repertoires in COVID-19. The table came from immunoSEQ multiplex PCR; TCRdb's copy has only in-frame clones and leaves some out. The sample carries about 120,000 clones, less than 95% recorded once. The sample comprised peripheral blood. The receptors here all came from a human donor with active COVID-19. The donor label of this sample is uncertain. The CDR3 runs from the conserved cysteine through the conserved F or W. D genes are given only for firm matches. Expanded clones are given a class, and other clones once, few, many or no size at all.

>-|TRBD2|TRBV9|TRBJ2-3
TGTGCCAGCAGCGTAGCTACGACTAGCGGGGTAGATACGCAGTATTTT
CASSVATTSGVDTQYF
>-|TRBD1|TRBV2|TRBJ2-1
TGTGCCAGCAGCGTTCCCGGGACAGGGGCGTCTTCCTACAATGAGCAGTTCTTC
CASSVPGTGASSYNEQFF
>-|TRBD2|TRBV7-9|TRBJ2-2
TGTGCCAGCAGCTTATTCAGGGGGACTAGCGGGGTCCACACCGGGGAGCTGTTTTTT
CASSLFRGTSGVHTGELFF
>-|-|TRBV3-1/TRBV3-2|TRBJ1-2
TGTGCCAGCAACCACGCGGGGGGGGGTGGCTATGGCTACACCTTC
CASNHAGGGGYGYTF
>once|-|TRBV9|TRBJ2-5
TGTGCCAGCAGCCTGGGAGGGGGAGGTAGCCAAGAGACCCAGTACTTC
CASSLGGGGSQETQYF
>many|-|TRBV7-2|TRBJ2-7
TGTGCCAGCAGCTTAGCCCCCATGAGCTCCTACGAGCAGTACTTC
CASSLAPMSSYEQYF
>-|-|TRBV7-2|TRBJ2-5
TGTGCCAGCAGCTTAGGGTTAGGGACAACGATCCAAGAGACCCAGTACTTC
CASSLGLGTTIQETQYF
>-|-|TRBV28|TRBJ2-5
TGTGCCAGCTCCCTTCCGGAGACCCAGTACTTC
CASSLPETQYF
>-|-|TRBV5-4|TRBJ2-7
TGTGCCAGCAGCTTAGAACGGGGTCCCTACGAGCAGTACTTC
CASSLERGPYEQYF
>-|TRBD1|TRBV28|TRBJ2-2
TGTGCCAGCAGTTACAGGGGGAAGAGGACCGGGGAGCTGTTTTTT
CASSYRGKRTGELFF
>-|-|TRBV19|TRBJ1-1
TGTGCCACCTCGACGGGGATCGGGAACACTGAAGCTTTCTTT
CATSTGIGNTEAFF
>-|-|TRBV6-5|TRBJ1-1
TGTGCCAGCAGTTCCACAGGGCGATCCGAATCTTTCTTT
CASSSTGRSESFF
>-|TRBD1|TRBV10-3|TRBJ2-7
TGTGCCATCAGGACGCAACAGGGGGGCCCCTACGAGCAGTACTTC
CAIRTQQGGPYEQYF
>-|TRBD1|TRBV6-6|TRBJ1-2
TGTGCCAGCAGGGACCCAGGGGGTGGCGGCTACACCTTC
CASRDPGGGGYTF